The 19 T cell receptor beta chains presented below share a single source sample, sequenced in a study of blood T cell repertoires in COVID-19. The repertoire was sequenced with immunoSEQ multiplex PCR; TCRdb's copy has only in-frame clones and lacks some. In the table there are a few hundred thousand clones, roughly nine tenths of which are singletons. The sample taken for sequencing was PBMCs or T cells enriched from blood (not recorded which). The receptors shown here come from a man younger than 35 who had recovered from COVID-19.

The chain recombines TRBV18 with TRBJ2-3, with 13 bases fitting TRBD2. CDR1 and CDR2 (germline): KGHSH, LQKENI. The J segment lost 2 bases and the V segment lost 2 bases, leaving 4 bases of the junction unmatched. This CDR3 is built from 17 residues. The CDR3 is CASSPLTSGRITDTQYF. CDR3 in DNA: TGTGCCAGCTCACCATTGACTAGCGGGAGGATCACAGATACGCAGTATTTT.

This chain connects TRBV6-4 to TRBJ2-7; D call uncertain. From germline, CDR1 is MRHNA and CDR2 SNTAGT. V lost 3 bases to trimming and J lost 3 bases, with 9 bases between them. The CDR3 totals 13 residues. CDR3 sequence reads: CASSDLTDYEQYF. Here the CDR3 DNA reads TGTGCCAGCAGTGATCTAACAGACTACGAGCAGTACTTC.

V and J are TRBV6-5 and TRBJ2-7; 11 bases line up with TRBD2. The CDR3 spans 14 residues. Losses at the gene ends were 5 bases for V and 3 bases for J; bases not matched to a gene: 3. Germline CDR1 is MNHEY and CDR2 is SVGAGI. As DNA, the CDR3 is TGTGCCAGCAGTCGGGGGACTAGCGGCTACGAGCAGTACTTC. Translation: CASSRGTSGYEQYF.

This chain connects TRBV2 to TRBJ1-2, with a weak D call TRBD1 (6 bases). V was shortened by 2 bases and J by 2 bases, with 12 bases between the two germline ends. The CDR3 runs to 15 residues. Per the germline V gene, CDR1 is SNHLY and CDR2 is FYNNEI. DNA of the CDR3: TGTGCCAGCAGTGAATCGGGGGGGCGGAACTATGGCTACACCTTC. Protein sequence: CASSESGGRNYGYTF.

This clone was seen only a few times. This chain uses TRBV5-4 with TRBJ2-2; tentative D call: TRBD2 (6 bases). Trimming took 2 bases from V and 0 from J, leaving 11 bases between them. Germline loops: CDR1 SGHNT, CDR2 YYREEE (reference sequence). The length of the CDR3 is 16 residues. CDR3: CASSFGGATNTGELFF. The CDR3 coding sequence is TGTGCCAGCAGCTTTGGCGGGGCCACGAACACCGGGGAGCTGTTTTTT.

The chain combines TRBV18 with TRBJ1-5; D perhaps matches TRBD1 (6 bases). Germline CDR1 is KGHSH and CDR2 is LQKENI. The CDR3 is 16 residues long. Trimming removed 0 bases from V and 6 bases from J, with 15 bases in between. DNA for the CDR3: TGTGCCAGCTCACCACCGGCACAGGGAAATCGTCAGCCCCAGCATTTT. Translated, it gives CASSPPAQGNRQPQHF.

The chain is built from TRBV18 and TRBJ1-6, with D possibly being TRBD1 (5 bases). Germline CDR1 and CDR2: KGHSH and LQKENI. V shed 3 bases and J shed 10 bases, with 10 bases lying between them. The CDR3 contains 13 residues. The CDR3 loop reads CASSPSTASPLHF. The CDR3 DNA follows: TGTGCCAGCTCACCTTCGACAGCCTCACCCCTCCACTTT.

The chain combines TRBV9 with TRBJ2-3, with TRBD2 identical over 11 bases. V trimming: 3 bases; J trimming: 7 bases; junction bases outside the gene matches: 7. In germline, CDR1 is SGDLS, CDR2 YYNGEE. The CDR3 sequence is 15 residues long. DNA for the CDR3: TGTGCCAGCAGCGCGAGTAGCGGGGGGGAATATACGCAGTATTTT. Its translation: CASSASSGGEYTQYF.

The genes are TRBV10-3 and TRBJ2-1; 8 nucleotides line up with TRBD1. The germline CDR1 and CDR2 sequences are ENHRY and SYGVKD. The ends lost 10 bases at V and 6 bases at J; junction bases unmatched: 14. CDR3 length: 15 amino acids. The CDR3 DNA follows: TGTGCCACCTGGGTTCCGGGACAGGACGGCAATGAGCAGTTCTTC. This codes for CATWVPGQDGNEQFF.

This clone was counted once. The chain links TRBV5-4 to TRBJ2-5; D possibly corresponds to TRBD1 (5 bases). Germline V CDR1 and CDR2: SGHNT, YYREEE (reference sequence). The CDR3 has 16 amino acids. With 0 bases removed from V and 4 bases from J, the gap between germline ends came to 16 bases. CDR3 sequence (DNA): TGTGCCAGCAGCTTGGGGGTGACAGTCACGCGAGAGACCCAGTACTTC. This translates into CASSLGVTVTRETQYF.

This chain uses TRBV7-3 with TRBJ2-5, with 7 bases that match TRBD1. CDR1 is SGHTA and CDR2 is FQGTGA in the germline V gene. The CDR3 runs 14 residues. V lost 5 bases, J lost 1 base, and 4 bases stayed unmatched. The CDR3, as DNA: TGTGCCAGCAGCCGCAACAGGGGCCAAGAGACCCAGTACTTC. Translated: CASSRNRGQETQYF.

The chain is built from TRBV24-1 and TRBJ1-5, with TRBD1 matching over 11 bases. The trim removed 3 bases at V and 1 base at J, leaving 10 bases unmatched. Germline V gene sequence: CDR1 KGHDR, CDR2 SFDVKD. The CDR3 length is 19 residues. The CDR3 coding sequence is TGTGCCACCAGTGATCAAACGGGACAGGGGGATAAGAGCAATCAGCCCCAGCATTTT. Amino acid sequence: CATSDQTGQGDKSNQPQHF.

The chain carries TRBV7-2 and TRBJ2-5; 9 bases agree with TRBD1. Germline CDR1 SGHTA, CDR2 FQGNSA. This CDR3 comprises 15 residues. J gave up 2 bases and V 4 bases, and 5 bases lay outside the gene matches. The CDR3 protein is CASSSRQGVQETQYF. The CDR3 DNA reads TGTGCCAGCAGCTCACGACAGGGGGTTCAAGAGACCCAGTACTTC.

The V call is TRBV2, the J call TRBJ2-1; 8 bases match TRBD1. The CDR3 spans 13 residues. The germline CDR1 and CDR2 sequences are SNHLY and FYNNEI. The V gene end was trimmed by 10 bases and the J gene end by 9 bases; junction bases not matched to a gene: 11. CDR3 in DNA: TGTGCCAACGGTCTTCAGGGGGCAGGTGAGCAGTTCTTC. Protein: CANGLQGAGEQFF.

The chain joins TRBV11-2 to TRBJ2-1; a weak D match, TRBD1 (5 bases). This CDR3 has 14 amino acids. Trimming cost V 0 bases and J 10 bases, with 13 bases left between them. CDR1 and CDR2 from the germline V gene are SGHAT and FQNNGV. In DNA form, the CDR3 reads TGTGCCAGCAGCTTAGATCTAGGGGCTAGGGAGCAGTTCTTC. Protein sequence: CASSLDLGAREQFF. The full variable domain, with the rest looked up from reference TRBV11-2 and TRBJ2-1, is EAGVAQSPRYKIIEKRQSVAFWCNPISGHATLYWYQQILGQGPKLLIQFQNNGVVDDSQLPKDRFSAERLKGVDSTLKIQPAKLEDSAVYLCASSLDLGAREQFFGPGTRLTVL.

Here the CDR3 DNA reads TGTGCCAGCAGTTTGACAGTTGACAATGAGCAGTTCTTC. Translating it yields CASSLTVDNEQFF. The rearrangement uses TRBV28 and TRBJ2-1; possibly TRBD1 for D (5 bases). The CDR3 is 13 amino acids. The V gene lost 3 bases and the J gene lost 5 bases, with 8 bases spanning the gap. Per the germline V gene, CDR1 is MDHEN and CDR2 is SYDVKM.

As for this clone: The same CDR3 also results from other DNA sequences found in this sample. V usage is TRBV3-1 (or the pseudogene TRBV3-2) and J usage is TRBJ2-7; D is possibly TRBD1 (6 bases). The ends were cut back, 1 base at V and 4 bases at J, with 8 bases in the middle. This CDR3 is 13 amino acids long. Germline loops: CDR1 LGHDT, CDR2 YNNKEL (reference sequence). The CDR3 loop is CASSQATGYEQYF. The CDR3 DNA reads as TGTGCCAGCAGCCAAGCGACAGGTTACGAGCAGTACTTC.

The rearrangement uses TRBV6-4 and TRBJ1-1; 9 bases are shared with TRBD1. Germline V gene sequence: CDR1 MRHNA, CDR2 SNTAGT. V trimming: 2 bases; J trimming: 7 bases; junction bases outside the gene matches: 8. This CDR3 region has 15 residues. The CDR3 DNA is TGTGCCAGCAGTGACCAAACAGGGGGCGCGGATGAAGCTTTCTTT. This gives the protein CASSDQTGGADEAFF.

The V call is TRBV27, the J call TRBJ2-1, with a weak D call TRBD2 (6 bases). From germline, CDR1 is MNHEY and CDR2 SMNVEV (reference sequence). With 4 bases removed from V and 7 bases from J, the gap between germline ends came to 11 bases. The CDR3 has 13 residues. The CDR3 sequence is CASSWDGGNEQFF. Written as DNA, the CDR3 is TGTGCCAGCAGTTGGGACGGGGGTAATGAGCAGTTCTTC.